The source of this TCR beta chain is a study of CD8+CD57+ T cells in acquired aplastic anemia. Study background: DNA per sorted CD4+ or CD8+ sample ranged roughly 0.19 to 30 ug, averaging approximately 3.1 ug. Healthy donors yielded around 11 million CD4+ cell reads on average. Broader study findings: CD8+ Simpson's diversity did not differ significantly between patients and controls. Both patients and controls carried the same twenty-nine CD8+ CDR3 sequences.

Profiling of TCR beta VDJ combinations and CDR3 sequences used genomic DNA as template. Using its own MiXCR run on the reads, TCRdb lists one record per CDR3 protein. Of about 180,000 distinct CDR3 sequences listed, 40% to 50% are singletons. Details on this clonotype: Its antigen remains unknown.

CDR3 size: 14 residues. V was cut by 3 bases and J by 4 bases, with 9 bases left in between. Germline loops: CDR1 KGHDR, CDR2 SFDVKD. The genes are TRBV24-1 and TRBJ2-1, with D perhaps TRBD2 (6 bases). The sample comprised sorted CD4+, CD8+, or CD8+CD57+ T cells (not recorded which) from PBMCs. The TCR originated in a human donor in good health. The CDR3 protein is CATSDGLPYNEQFF. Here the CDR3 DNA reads TGTGCCACCAGTGATGGACTACCGTACAATGAGCAGTTCTTC.